The next 25 T cell receptor beta chains were all read from a single sample in a study of blood T cell repertoires in COVID-19. TCRdb keeps only in-frame clones here, not all; method: immunoSEQ multiplex PCR. The sample contains under 350,000 clones, 80% to 95% of which appear only once. Sequences were obtained from peripheral blood. The source of these receptors is a woman aged 25 to 39 with COVID-19, enrolled during active disease.

The chain employs TRBV7-2 and TRBJ2-7; the match to TRBD2 covers 9 bases. This CDR3 is built from 15 residues. Germline CDR1 reads SGHTA; CDR2 reads FQGNSA. V lost 8 bases, J lost 1 base, and 9 bases stayed unmatched. CDR3 sequence: CASAELAGLSYEQYF. CDR3 DNA: TGTGCCAGCGCCGAGCTAGCGGGGTTATCCTACGAGCAGTACTTC.

The gene calls are TRBV4-2 and TRBJ1-2; D is undetermined. Germline V gene sequence: CDR1 LGHNA, CDR2 YNFKEQ. The CDR3 has 13 residues. Trimming left V 0 bases short and J 5 bases short, with 7 bases between. The CDR3 sequence is CASSQEWAYGYTF. The CDR3 nucleotides read TGTGCCAGCAGCCAAGAGTGGGCGTATGGCTACACCTTC.

This rearrangement joins TRBV12-3 or TRBV12-4 to TRBJ2-7, with a possible D match to TRBD2 (6 bases). The CDR3 loop spans 13 amino acids. V shed 4 bases and J shed 2 bases, with 9 bases lying between them. Here the CDR3 reads CASSWEETYEQYF. CDR3 coding DNA: TGTGCCAGCAGTTGGGAGGAAACCTACGAGCAGTACTTC.

The chain employs TRBV28 and TRBJ1-2; TRBD1 agrees at 7 bases. Looked up from germline, CDR1 is MDHEN and CDR2 is SYDVKM. This CDR3 has 14 residues. The V and J ends lost 3 bases and 6 bases, in that order; junction bases with no gene match: 7. CDR3 amino acids: CASSLPLQGNGYTF. DNA of the CDR3: TGTGCCAGCAGTTTGCCATTACAGGGGAATGGCTACACCTTC.

The chain joins TRBV7-2 to TRBJ1-2, with D perhaps matching TRBD1 (5 bases). Trimming removed 2 bases at V and 3 bases at J, with 10 bases between. Looked up from germline, CDR1 is SGHTA and CDR2 is FQGNSA. There are 14 residues in the CDR3. The CDR3 region has the DNA TGTGCCAGCAGCTTATGGGGCGCAGACTATGGCTACACCTTC. Translated: CASSLWGADYGYTF.

The chain has TRBV9 and TRBJ1-6, with 10 bases fitting TRBD1. Germline assignment: CDR1 SGDLS and CDR2 YYNGEE. Trimming took 2 bases from V and 9 from J; bases not matched to a gene: 2. This CDR3 contains 14 residues. Written as DNA, the CDR3 is TGTGCCAGCAGCGTGGGACAGGGGCCTTCACCCCTCCACTTT. Its translation is CASSVGQGPSPLHF.

The gene calls are TRBV9 and TRBJ2-3, with TRBD2 matching over 10 bases. The V segment lost 4 bases and the J segment 4 bases; nucleotides outside the gene matches: 12. This CDR3 region has 17 residues. Germline CDR1 reads SGDLS; CDR2 reads YYNGEE. CDR3 sequence reads: CASSLSRAGGLADTQYF. CDR3 in DNA: TGTGCCAGCAGCTTGTCACGAGCGGGAGGGCTCGCAGATACGCAGTATTTT.

This clone has just one count. V usage is TRBV19 and J usage is TRBJ1-4; 7 nucleotides line up with TRBD1. The CDR3 extends over 15 amino acids. V lost 6 bases and J lost 3; bases outside the gene matches: 7. CDR1 is LNHDA and CDR2 is SQIVND in the germline V gene (reference sequence). As DNA, the CDR3 is TGTGCCAGTAGACTAACACAGGGGCCTAATGAAAAACTGTTTTTT. The encoded protein is CASRLTQGPNEKLFF.

J is TRBJ1-1 and V is TRBV12-3 or TRBV12-4; weak D call: TRBD1 (6 bases). The CDR3 is 10 residues long. V was clipped by 6 bases and J by 8 bases, with 7 bases between them. Here the CDR3 reads CASSGTEAFF. For the CDR3, the DNA is TGTGCCAGCAGCGGGACAGAAGCTTTCTTT.

V and J are TRBV3-1 (or the pseudogene TRBV3-2) and TRBJ1-6; weak D call: TRBD1 (5 bases). The V and J ends lost 2 bases and 7 bases respectively, with 15 bases between them. The CDR3 sequence is 16 residues long. Germline-derived CDR1 and CDR2 are LGHDT and YNNKEL (reference sequence). The CDR3 DNA sequence: TGTGCCAGCAGCCAACAGACAGCTATGAGGAATTCACCCCTCCACTTT. Its protein is CASSQQTAMRNSPLHF.

The rearrangement uses TRBV7-2 and TRBJ1-5, with 9 bases aligning to TRBD1. Germline-derived CDR1 and CDR2 are SGHTA and FQGNSA. V was clipped by 4 bases and J by 3 bases; unmatched bases: 4. This CDR3 is 15 amino acids long. The CDR3 region has the DNA TGTGCCAGCAGCTGGGGACAGGGTACCAATCAGCCCCAGCATTTT. It translates to CASSWGQGTNQPQHF.

This chain links TRBV19 with TRBJ1-4, with D maybe TRBD1 (5 bases). V was shortened by 1 base and J by 8 bases, with 14 bases between the two germline ends. CDR1 LNHDA and CDR2 SQIVND come from the germline V gene (reference sequence). The CDR3 contains 15 residues. The CDR3 region has the DNA TGTGCCAGTAGTATAGTTGGAGGGGTCGGAGAAAAACTGTTTTTT. Translated, it gives CASSIVGGVGEKLFF.

The J gene is TRBJ2-2, the V gene TRBV19, with D uncertain. Per the germline V gene, CDR1 is LNHDA and CDR2 is SQIVND (reference sequence). This CDR3 has 13 amino acids. V gave up 4 bases and J gave up 1 base, with 4 bases separating them. In DNA, the CDR3 is TGTGCCAGTAGTAGACAGAACACCGGGGAGCTGTTTTTT. Amino acids: CASSRQNTGELFF.

The chain is built from TRBV5-4 and TRBJ2-2; no definite D call. In germline, CDR1 is SGHNT, CDR2 YYREEE (reference sequence). This CDR3 contains 14 residues. Trimming shortened V by 6 bases and J by 1 base, and 10 bases separated the two germline ends. The CDR3 spells CASTPTGNTGELFF. Written as DNA, the CDR3 is TGTGCCAGCACCCCCACCGGGAACACCGGGGAGCTGTTTTTT.

V gene TRBV27 combines with J gene TRBJ1-2; possibly TRBD1 for D (5 bases). The germline gives CDR1 MNHEY, CDR2 SMNVEV (reference sequence). This CDR3 is built from 15 residues. V gave up 2 bases and J gave up 3 bases, with 13 bases separating them. Written as DNA, the CDR3 is TGTGCCAGCAGTTTACATGGCAGGGTCCACTATGGCTACACCTTC. It codes for CASSLHGRVHYGYTF.

The chain recombines TRBV11-2 with TRBJ2-2, with D perhaps TRBD2 (5 bases). V was clipped by 1 base and J by 1 base, with 7 bases between them. The CDR3 is 15 amino acids. CDR1 and CDR2 (germline): SGHAT, FQNNGV. CDR3 residues: CASSLAGKNTGELFF. CDR3 nucleotides: TGTGCCAGCAGCTTAGCGGGAAAGAACACCGGGGAGCTGTTTTTT.

As regards this clone: Other nucleotide sequences from this sample produce the same CDR3. The genes are TRBV5-1 and TRBJ2-5; 12 bases agree with TRBD2. V was clipped by 4 bases and J by 1 base; unmatched bases: 2. The CDR3 spans 15 residues. CDR1 is SGHRS, CDR2 YFSETQ, per germline. The chain's CDR3 is CASSPGLAGQETQYF. The DNA of the CDR3 is TGCGCCAGCAGCCCGGGACTAGCGGGCCAAGAGACCCAGTACTTC.

The chain employs TRBV5-1 and TRBJ2-1, with 13 bases fitting TRBD2. The CDR3 runs to 16 residues. V trimming: 4 bases; J trimming: 8 bases; junction bases outside the gene matches: 9. Germline CDR1 and CDR2: SGHRS and YFSETQ. Written as DNA, the CDR3 is TGCGCCAGCAGCAAACGGACTAGCGGGAGCACGGATGAGCAGTTCTTC. Its translation is CASSKRTSGSTDEQFF.

This chain uses TRBV3-1 (or the pseudogene TRBV3-2) with TRBJ2-5; D perhaps matches TRBD1 (6 bases). Germline values: CDR1 LGHDT, CDR2 YNNKEL (reference sequence). The CDR3 is made up of 14 amino acids. Trimming removed 3 bases at V and 2 bases at J, with 10 bases between. CDR3 nucleotide sequence: TGTGCCAGCAGCCATTCGACAGGTCAAGAGACCCAGTACTTC. It encodes CASSHSTGQETQYF.

The chain combines TRBV7-9 with TRBJ2-7; a possible D gene is TRBD1 (6 bases). In germline, CDR1 is SEHNR, CDR2 FQNEAQ (reference sequence). CDR3 size: 14 residues. V gave up 5 bases and J gave up 5 bases, with 16 bases separating them. CDR3 amino acids: CASSPDRGQDEQYF. The CDR3 DNA reads as TGTGCCAGCAGCCCTGACCGGGGACAAGACGAGCAGTACTTC.

The table lists this clone with a count of one. The V call is TRBV5-1, the J call TRBJ2-5; 7 bases fit TRBD2. Trimming took 1 base from V and 3 from J; bases not matched to a gene: 6. CDR1 SGHRS and CDR2 YFSETQ come from the germline V gene. The CDR3 consists of 15 residues. The CDR3 is CASSLRLAAEETQYF. The CDR3 DNA sequence: TGCGCCAGCAGCTTGCGGCTAGCGGCGGAAGAGACCCAGTACTTC. The entire variable domain, with the rest obtained from reference TRBV5-1 and TRBJ2-5, is as follows: KAGVTQTPRYLIKTRGQQVTLSCSPISGHRSVSWYQQTPGQGLQFLFEYFSETQRNKGNFPGRFSGRQFSNSRSEMNVSTLELGDSALYLCASSLRLAAEETQYFGPGTRLLVL.

For the CDR3, the DNA is TGTGCCAGCAGTTCCCCGCAGGGGGCAAGAAACATTCAGTACTTC. Residues: CASSSPQGARNIQYF. The chain recombines TRBV6-5 with TRBJ2-4; TRBD1 agrees at 8 bases. The CDR3 is 15 residues long. J was trimmed by 6 bases and V by 4 bases; bases with no gene match: 8. Germline loops: CDR1 MNHEY, CDR2 SVGAGI.

This chain links TRBV12-3 or TRBV12-4 with TRBJ1-4; no reliable D call. The CDR3 is 13 amino acids. V lost 1 base and J 5 bases, leaving 5 bases between the germline ends. The CDR3 loop is CASSLVQNEKLFF. DNA of the CDR3: TGTGCCAGCAGTTTAGTCCAGAATGAAAAACTGTTTTTT.

In DNA, the CDR3 is TGTGCCATCGGGGAGGGTCCACAGCCCCAGCATTTT. This translates into CAIGEGPQPQHF. The gene calls are TRBV6-5 and TRBJ1-5; D unclear. The ends were cut back, 10 bases at V and 7 bases at J, with 14 bases in the middle. CDR1 is MNHEY and CDR2 is SVGAGI in the germline V gene. The CDR3 spans 12 residues.

In its sample, this clone was seen once. This rearrangement joins TRBV29-1 to TRBJ2-3, with 9 bases fitting TRBD2. Unmatched junction bases numbered 10, after V lost 6 bases and J lost 6 bases. There are 14 residues in the CDR3. Germline assignment: CDR1 SQVTM and CDR2 ANQGSEA. The CDR3 DNA reads TGCAGCGTGGCCACTAGCGGGTTTGGGGATACGCAGTATTTT. Amino acid sequence: CSVATSGFGDTQYF.